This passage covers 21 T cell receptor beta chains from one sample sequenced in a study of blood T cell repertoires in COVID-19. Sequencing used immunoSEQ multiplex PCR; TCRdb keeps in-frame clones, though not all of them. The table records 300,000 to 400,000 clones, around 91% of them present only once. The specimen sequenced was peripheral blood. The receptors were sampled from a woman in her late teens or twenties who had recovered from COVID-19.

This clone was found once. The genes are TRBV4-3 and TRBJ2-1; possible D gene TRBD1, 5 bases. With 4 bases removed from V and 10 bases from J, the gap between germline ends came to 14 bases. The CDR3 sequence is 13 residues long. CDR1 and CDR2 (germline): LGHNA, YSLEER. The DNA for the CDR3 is TGCGCCAGCAGCCCCATGATAGGGGTCGAGCAGTTCTTC. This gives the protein CASSPMIGVEQFF.

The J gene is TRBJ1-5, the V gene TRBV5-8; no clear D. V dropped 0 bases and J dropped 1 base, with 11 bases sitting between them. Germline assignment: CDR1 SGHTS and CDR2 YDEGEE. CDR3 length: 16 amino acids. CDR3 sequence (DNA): TGTGCCAGCAGCTTGGAAGCAGGAAGCAGCAATCAGCCCCAGCATTTT. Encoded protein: CASSLEAGSSNQPQHF. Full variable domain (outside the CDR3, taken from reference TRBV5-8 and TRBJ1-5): EAGVTQSPTHLIKTRGQQATLRCSPISGHTSVYWYQQALGLGLQFLLWYDEGEERNRGNFPPRFSGRQFPNYSSELNVNALELEDSALYLCASSLEAGSSNQPQHFGDGTRLSIL.

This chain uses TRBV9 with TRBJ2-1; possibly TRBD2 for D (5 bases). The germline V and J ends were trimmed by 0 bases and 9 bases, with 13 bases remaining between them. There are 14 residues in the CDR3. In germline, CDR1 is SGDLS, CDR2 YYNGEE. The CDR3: CASSVEAVFGEQFF. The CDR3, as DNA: TGTGCCAGCAGCGTAGAAGCGGTGTTTGGTGAGCAGTTCTTC.

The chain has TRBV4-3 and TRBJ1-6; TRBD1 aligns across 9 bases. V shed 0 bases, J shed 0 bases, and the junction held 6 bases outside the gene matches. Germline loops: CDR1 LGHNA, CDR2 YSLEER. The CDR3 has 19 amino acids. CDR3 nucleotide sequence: TGCGCCAGCAGCCAAGATTACAGGGGGCGTAGCTCCTATAATTCACCCCTCCACTTT. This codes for CASSQDYRGRSSYNSPLHF.

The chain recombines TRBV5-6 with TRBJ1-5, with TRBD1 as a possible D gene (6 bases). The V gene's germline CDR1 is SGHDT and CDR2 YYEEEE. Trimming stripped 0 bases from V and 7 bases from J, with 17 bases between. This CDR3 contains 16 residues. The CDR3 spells CASSLAITGFDQPQHF. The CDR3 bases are TGTGCCAGCAGCTTGGCCATAACAGGGTTCGACCAGCCCCAGCATTTT.

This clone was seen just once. This chain's CDR3 is CASSHKPGQGIYF. CDR3 sequence (DNA): TGTGCCAGCTCACACAAACCGGGACAAGGGATATACTTC. V usage is TRBV18 and J usage is TRBJ2-4, with D possibly matching TRBD1 (6 bases). Germline V CDR1 and CDR2: KGHSH, LQKENI. The CDR3 totals 13 residues. Trimming pared 4 bases from V and 16 bases from J, leaving 20 bases between. Full variable domain (remainder filled in from reference TRBV18 and TRBJ2-4): NAGVMQNPRHLVRRRGQEARLRCSPMKGHSHVYWYRQLPEEGLKFMVYLQKENIIDESGMPKERFSAEFPKEGPSILRIQQVVRGDSAAYFCASSHKPGQGIYFGAGTRLSVL.

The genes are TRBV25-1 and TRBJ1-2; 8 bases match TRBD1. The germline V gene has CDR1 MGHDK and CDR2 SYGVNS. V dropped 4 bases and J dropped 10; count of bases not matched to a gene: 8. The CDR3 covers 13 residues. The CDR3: CASSARDRKNYTF. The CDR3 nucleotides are TGTGCCAGCAGTGCCCGGGACAGGAAAAACTACACCTTC.

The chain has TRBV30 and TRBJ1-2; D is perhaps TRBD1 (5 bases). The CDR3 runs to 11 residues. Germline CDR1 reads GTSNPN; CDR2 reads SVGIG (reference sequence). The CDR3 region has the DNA TGTGCGGAGGGGTACGACTATGGCTACACCTTC. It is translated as CAEGYDYGYTF.

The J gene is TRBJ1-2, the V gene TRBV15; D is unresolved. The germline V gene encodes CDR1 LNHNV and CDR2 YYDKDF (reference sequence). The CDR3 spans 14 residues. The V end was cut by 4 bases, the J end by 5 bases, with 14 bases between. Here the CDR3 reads CATSNGMVSYGYTF. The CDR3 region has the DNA TGTGCCACCAGCAACGGGATGGTTAGTTATGGCTACACCTTC.

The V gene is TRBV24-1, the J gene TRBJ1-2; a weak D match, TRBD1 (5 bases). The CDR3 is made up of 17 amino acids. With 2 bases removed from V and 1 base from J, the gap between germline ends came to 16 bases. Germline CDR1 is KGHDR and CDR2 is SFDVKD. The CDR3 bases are TGTGCCACCAGTGATTCCCGACCAGGGCCCGATAACTATGGCTACACCTTC. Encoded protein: CATSDSRPGPDNYGYTF.

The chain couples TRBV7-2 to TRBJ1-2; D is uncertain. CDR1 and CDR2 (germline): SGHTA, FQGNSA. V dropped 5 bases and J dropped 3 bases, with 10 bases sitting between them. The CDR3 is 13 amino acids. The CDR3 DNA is TGTGCCAGCAGCCCGGAACAGTACTATGGCTACACCTTC. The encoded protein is CASSPEQYYGYTF.

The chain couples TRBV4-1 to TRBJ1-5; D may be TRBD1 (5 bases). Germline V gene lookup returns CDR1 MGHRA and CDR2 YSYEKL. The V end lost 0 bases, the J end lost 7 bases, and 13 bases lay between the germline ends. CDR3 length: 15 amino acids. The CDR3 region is CASSQDPGVGQPQHF. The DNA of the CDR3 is TGCGCCAGCAGCCAAGATCCGGGGGTTGGGCAGCCCCAGCATTTT.

CDR3 coding DNA: TGTGCCAGCAGCCAATTGCAGCAGGTAGACGGCGGGGAGCTGTTTTTT. Translated, it gives CASSQLQQVDGGELFF. The rearrangement uses TRBV16 and TRBJ2-2; unclear D gene. From germline, CDR1 is KGHSY and CDR2 FQNENV. This CDR3 region has 16 residues. With 1 base removed from V and 7 bases from J, the gap between germline ends came to 16 bases.

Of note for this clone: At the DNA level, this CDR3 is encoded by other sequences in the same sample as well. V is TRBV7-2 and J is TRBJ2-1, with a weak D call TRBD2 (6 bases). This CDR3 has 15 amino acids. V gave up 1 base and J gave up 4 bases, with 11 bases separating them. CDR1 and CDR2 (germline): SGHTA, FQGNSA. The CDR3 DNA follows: TGTGCCAGCAGCTTAGACGGGAGAGGGTACAATGAGCAGTTCTTC. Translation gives CASSLDGRGYNEQFF.

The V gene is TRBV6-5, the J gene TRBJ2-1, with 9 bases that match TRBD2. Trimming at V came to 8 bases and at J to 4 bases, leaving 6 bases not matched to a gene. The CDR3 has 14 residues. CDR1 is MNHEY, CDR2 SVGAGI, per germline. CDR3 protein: CASSAGLAYNEQFF. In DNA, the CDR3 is TGTGCCAGCTCGGCGGGACTAGCATACAATGAGCAGTTCTTC.

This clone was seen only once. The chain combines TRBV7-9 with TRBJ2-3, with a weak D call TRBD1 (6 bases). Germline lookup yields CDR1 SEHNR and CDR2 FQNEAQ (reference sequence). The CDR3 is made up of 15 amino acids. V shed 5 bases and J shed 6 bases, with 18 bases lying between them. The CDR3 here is CASSHSTPGVDTQYF. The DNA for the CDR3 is TGTGCCAGCAGCCATTCGACTCCAGGGGTGGATACGCAGTATTTT.

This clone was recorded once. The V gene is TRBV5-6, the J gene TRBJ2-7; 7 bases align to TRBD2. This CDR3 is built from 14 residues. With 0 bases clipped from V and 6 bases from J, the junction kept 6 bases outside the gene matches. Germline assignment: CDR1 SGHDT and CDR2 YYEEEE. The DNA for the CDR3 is TGTGCCAGCAGCTTGGGGGGGGGACCCGGCGAGCAGTACGTC. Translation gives CASSLGGGPGEQYV.

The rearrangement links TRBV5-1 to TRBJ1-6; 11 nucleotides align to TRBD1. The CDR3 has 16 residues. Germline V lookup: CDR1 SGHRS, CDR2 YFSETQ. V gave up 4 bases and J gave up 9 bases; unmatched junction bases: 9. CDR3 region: CASSGRTGGVSSPLHF. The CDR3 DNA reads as TGCGCCAGCAGCGGACGGACAGGGGGCGTCAGTTCACCCCTCCACTTT.

The CDR3 loop reads CASNQARAPAEAFF. CDR3 bases: TGTGCCAGCAACCAGGCCCGAGCCCCCGCTGAAGCTTTCTTT. The chain carries TRBV7-9 and TRBJ1-1; D remains unclear. The V end was cut by 7 bases, the J end by 6 bases, with 18 bases between. CDR3 length: 14 amino acids. CDR1 and CDR2 (germline): SEHNR, FQNEAQ (reference sequence). Looking up the rest from reference TRBV7-9 and TRBJ1-1 gives the full variable domain: DTGVSQNPRHKITKRGQNVTFRCDPISEHNRLYWYRQTLGQGPEFLTYFQNEAQLEKSRLLSDRFSAERPKGSFSTLEIQRTEQGDSAMYLCASNQARAPAEAFFGQGTRLTVV.

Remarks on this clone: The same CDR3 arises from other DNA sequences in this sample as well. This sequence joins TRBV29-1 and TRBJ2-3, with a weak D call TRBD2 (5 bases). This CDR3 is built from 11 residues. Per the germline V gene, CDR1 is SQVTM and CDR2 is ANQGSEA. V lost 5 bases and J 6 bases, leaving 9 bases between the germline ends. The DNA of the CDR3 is TGCAGCGTTTACTCTAGCGATACGCAGTATTTT. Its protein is CSVYSSDTQYF.

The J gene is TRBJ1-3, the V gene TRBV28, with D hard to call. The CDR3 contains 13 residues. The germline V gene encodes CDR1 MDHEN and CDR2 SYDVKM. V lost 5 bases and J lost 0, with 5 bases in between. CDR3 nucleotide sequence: TGTGCCAGCAGTGCAGTCTCTGGAAACACCATATATTTT. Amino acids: CASSAVSGNTIYF.